Here is one TCR beta chain with its context. The sample comes from a study of blood T cell repertoires in COVID-19. Study information: The United States, Italy and Spain provided the acute and convalescent COVID-19 samples. In each case, the material was cDNA or gDNA derived from T cells, B-cell-depleted T cells, or PBMCs.

The CDR3 is 15 residues long. The V gene's germline CDR1 is SNHLY and CDR2 FYNNEI. Trimming shortened V by 5 bases and J by 5 bases, and 18 bases separated the two germline ends. Authors' processing steps: Reference gene primers were amplified, and this amplification served to estimate nucleated cell counts. Libraries were prepared by immunoSEQ multiplex PCR; TCRdb keeps only in-frame clonotypes and omits some of them. The V and J calls and clone size are taken from that table; D and trimming were inferred from the DNA. The profile shows 210,000 or so clones, approximately 79% of them singletons. The sequenced sample was peripheral blood. The clonotype originates from a human donor in a cohort sampled during active COVID-19. This chain connects TRBV2 to TRBJ2-5; D is perhaps TRBD1 (6 bases). Here the CDR3 reads CASSTQGTPRETQYF. CDR3 nucleotides: TGTGCCAGCAGTACACAGGGTACCCCCAGGGAGACCCAGTACTTC.